The TCR beta chain under discussion was sequenced for a study of preoperative IRX-2 immunotherapy in early breast cancer. CDR3 size: 11 residues. Per germline, CDR1 SGHRS and CDR2 YFSETQ. V was cut by 1 base and J by 5 bases, with 3 bases left in between. A note on this clone: Other DNA sequences in this specimen translate into the identical CDR3.

Some clones are missing from TCRdb's copy, which holds only in-frame ones; the method was immunoSEQ multiplex PCR. The sample consists of about 43,000 clones, roughly 95% of them appearing once. This sample's treatment: preoperative locoregional IRX-2 cytokine immunotherapy. Samples came from a phase Ib trial of preoperative locoregional IRX-2 cytokine immunotherapy. This chain connects TRBV5-1 to TRBJ2-5; D is unclear. This clonotype originated in a human donor with breast cancer. The sample in question was tumor tissue, obtained after IRX-2 immunotherapy. CDR3 bases: TGCGCCAGCAGCTTGTTCGAGACCCAGTACTTC. Protein product: CASSLFETQYF.